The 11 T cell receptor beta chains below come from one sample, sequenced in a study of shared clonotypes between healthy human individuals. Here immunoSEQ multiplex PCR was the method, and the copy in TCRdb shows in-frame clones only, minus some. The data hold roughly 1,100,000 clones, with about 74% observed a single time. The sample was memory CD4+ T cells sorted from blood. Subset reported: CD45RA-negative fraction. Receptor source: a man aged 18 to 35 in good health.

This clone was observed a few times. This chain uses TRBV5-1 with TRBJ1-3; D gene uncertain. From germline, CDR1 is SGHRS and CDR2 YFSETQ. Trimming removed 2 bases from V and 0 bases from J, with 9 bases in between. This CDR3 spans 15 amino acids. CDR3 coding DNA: TGCGCCAGCAGCTTAGACTGGAGCTCTGGAAACACCATATATTTT. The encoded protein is CASSLDWSSGNTIYF.

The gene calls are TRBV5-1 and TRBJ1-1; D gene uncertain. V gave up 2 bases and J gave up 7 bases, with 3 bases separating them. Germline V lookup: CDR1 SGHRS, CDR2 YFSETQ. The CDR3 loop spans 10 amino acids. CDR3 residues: CASSLVEAFF. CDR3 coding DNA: TGCGCCAGCAGCTTAGTTGAAGCTTTCTTT.

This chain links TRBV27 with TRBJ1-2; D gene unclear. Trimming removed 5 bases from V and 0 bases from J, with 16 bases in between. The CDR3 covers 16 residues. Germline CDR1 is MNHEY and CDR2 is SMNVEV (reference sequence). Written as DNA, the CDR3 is TGTGCCAGCAGTCCGTTGTCCACGGCTGCTAACTATGGCTACACCTTC. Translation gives CASSPLSTAANYGYTF.

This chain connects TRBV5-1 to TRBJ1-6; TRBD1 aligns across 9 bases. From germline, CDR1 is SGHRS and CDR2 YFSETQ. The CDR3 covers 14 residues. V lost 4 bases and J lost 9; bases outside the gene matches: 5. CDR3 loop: CASSRDRVGSPLHF. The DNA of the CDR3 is TGCGCCAGCAGCCGGGACAGGGTTGGTTCACCCCTCCACTTT.

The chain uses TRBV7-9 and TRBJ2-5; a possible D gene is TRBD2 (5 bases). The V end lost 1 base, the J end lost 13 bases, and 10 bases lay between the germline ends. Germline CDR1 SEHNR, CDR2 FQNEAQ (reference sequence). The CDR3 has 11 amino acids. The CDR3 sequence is CASSLEGSVYF. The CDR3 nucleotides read TGTGCCAGCAGCTTAGAAGGGAGTGTGTACTTC. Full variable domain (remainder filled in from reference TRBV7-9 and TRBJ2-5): DTGVSQNPRHKITKRGQNVTFRCDPISEHNRLYWYRQTLGQGPEFLTYFQNEAQLEKSRLLSDRFSAERPKGSFSTLEIQRTEQGDSAMYLCASSLEGSVYFGPGTRLLVL.

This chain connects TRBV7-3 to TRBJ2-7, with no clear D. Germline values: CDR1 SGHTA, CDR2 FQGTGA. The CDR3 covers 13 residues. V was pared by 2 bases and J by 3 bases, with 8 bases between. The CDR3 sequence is CASSLGVGYEQYF. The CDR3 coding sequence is TGTGCCAGCAGCTTAGGAGTAGGCTACGAGCAGTACTTC.

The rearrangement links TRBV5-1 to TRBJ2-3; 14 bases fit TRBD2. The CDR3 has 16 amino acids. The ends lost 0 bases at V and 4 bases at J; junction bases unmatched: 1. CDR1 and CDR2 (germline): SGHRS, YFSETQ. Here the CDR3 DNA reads TGCGCCAGCAGCTTGGAGGGACTAGCGGGGGCAGATACGCAGTATTTT. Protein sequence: CASSLEGLAGADTQYF.

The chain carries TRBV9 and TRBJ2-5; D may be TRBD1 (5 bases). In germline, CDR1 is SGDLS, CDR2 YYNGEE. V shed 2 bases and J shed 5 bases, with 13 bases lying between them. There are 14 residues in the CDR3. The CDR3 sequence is CASSVSPRVETQYF. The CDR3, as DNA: TGTGCCAGCAGCGTGTCCCCCAGGGTGGAGACCCAGTACTTC.

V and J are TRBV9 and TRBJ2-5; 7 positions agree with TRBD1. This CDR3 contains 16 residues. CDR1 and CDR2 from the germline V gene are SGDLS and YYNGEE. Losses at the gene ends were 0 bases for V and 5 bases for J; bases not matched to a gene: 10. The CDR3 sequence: CASSVGTGVRWETQYF. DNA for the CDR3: TGTGCCAGCAGCGTAGGTACAGGGGTGAGATGGGAGACCCAGTACTTC.

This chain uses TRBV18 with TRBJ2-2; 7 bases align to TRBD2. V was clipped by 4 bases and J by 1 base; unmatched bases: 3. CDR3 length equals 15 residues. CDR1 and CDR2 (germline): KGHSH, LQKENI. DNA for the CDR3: TGTGCCAGCTCACAAGCGGGACTGAACACCGGGGAGCTGTTTTTT. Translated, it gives CASSQAGLNTGELFF.

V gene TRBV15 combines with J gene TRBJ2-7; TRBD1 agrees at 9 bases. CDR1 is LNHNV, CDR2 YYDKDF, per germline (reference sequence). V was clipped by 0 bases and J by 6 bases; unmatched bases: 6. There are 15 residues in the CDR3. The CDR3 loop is CATSRDFDRGGEQYF. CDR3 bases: TGTGCCACCAGCAGAGATTTCGACAGGGGGGGCGAGCAGTACTTC.